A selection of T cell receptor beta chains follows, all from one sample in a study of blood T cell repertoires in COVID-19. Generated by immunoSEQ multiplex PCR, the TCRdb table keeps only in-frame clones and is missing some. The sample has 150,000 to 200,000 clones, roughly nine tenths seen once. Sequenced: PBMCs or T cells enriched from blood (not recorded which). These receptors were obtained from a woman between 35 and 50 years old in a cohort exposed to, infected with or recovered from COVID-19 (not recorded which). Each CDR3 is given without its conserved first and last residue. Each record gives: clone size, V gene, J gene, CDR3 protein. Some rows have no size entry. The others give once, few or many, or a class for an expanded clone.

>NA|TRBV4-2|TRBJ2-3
ASSQESSGGTDTQY
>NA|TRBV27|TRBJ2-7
ASSALGGDEQY
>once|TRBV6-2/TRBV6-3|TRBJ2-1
ASSYTGVHEQF
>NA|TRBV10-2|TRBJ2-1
ASSDELAGANEQF
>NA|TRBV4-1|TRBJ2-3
ASSQEGALIDTQY
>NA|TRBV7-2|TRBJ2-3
ASSLTSGRPDTQY
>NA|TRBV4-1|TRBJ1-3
ASSLPPPISGNTIY
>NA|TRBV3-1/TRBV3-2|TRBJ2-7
ASSRASGGINEQY
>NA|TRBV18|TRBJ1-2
ASSPRSVRTGDLYGYT
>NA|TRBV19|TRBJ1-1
ASSIPDRRAF
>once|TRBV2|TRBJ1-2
ASRRQGVYGYT
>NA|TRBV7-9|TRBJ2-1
ASSAGQSDNEQF
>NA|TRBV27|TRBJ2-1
ASSQRTSGGLYNEQF
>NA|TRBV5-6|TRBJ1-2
ASSFDETGGAGGSGYT
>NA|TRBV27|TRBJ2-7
ASSRLAGVYEQY
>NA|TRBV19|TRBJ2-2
ASSIGRRAGTGELF
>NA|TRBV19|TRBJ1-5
ASLGPDYPPQH
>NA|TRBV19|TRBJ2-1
ASTLQVSGVTEQF
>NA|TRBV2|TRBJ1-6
ASNAEGVNSPLH
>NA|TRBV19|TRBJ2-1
ASSTVAGAYNEQF
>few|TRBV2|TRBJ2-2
ASSTPRDINLGELF
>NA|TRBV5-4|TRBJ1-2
ASSFNRAPYGYT
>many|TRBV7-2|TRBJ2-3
ASSLAVYSSGPTDTQY
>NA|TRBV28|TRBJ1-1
ASSPTGEANTEAF
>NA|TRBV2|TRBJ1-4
ASSRRSGEELF
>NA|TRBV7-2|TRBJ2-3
ASSFSSGATRADTQY
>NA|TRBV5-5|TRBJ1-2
ASSPLRGERGYT
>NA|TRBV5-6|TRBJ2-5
ASSPGSGGKEETQY
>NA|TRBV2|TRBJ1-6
ASRSGGALYNSPLH
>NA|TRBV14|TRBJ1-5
ASSQDYDQPQH
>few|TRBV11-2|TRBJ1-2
ASSLEAVGYGYT
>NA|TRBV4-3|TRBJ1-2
ASSQALNRQNYGYT
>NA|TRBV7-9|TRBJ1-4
ASSHGANEKLF
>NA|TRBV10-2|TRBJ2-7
ASSETAGAGYEQY
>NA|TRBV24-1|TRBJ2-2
ATSPLGTSGDTGELF
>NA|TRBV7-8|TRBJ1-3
ASSQLSSGNTIY
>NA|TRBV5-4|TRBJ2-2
ASSSGTGNTGELF
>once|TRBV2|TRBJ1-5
ASSQTGYQPQH
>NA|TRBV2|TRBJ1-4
ASSIDRRATNEKLF
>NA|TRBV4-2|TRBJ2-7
ASSQEEGSHEQY
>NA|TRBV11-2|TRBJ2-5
ASSDIRTGALETQY
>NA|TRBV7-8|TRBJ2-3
ASTQTSGSLADTQY
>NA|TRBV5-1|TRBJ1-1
ASSMDRGTTEAF
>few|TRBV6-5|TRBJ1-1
ASRPSGGTEAF
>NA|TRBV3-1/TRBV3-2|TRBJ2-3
ASSQDKGGSTDTQY
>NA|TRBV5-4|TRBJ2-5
ASSLDPYSSQETQY
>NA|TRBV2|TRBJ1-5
ASSGQGASNQPQH
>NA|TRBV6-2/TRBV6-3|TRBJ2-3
ASSYNPSGSTTDTQY
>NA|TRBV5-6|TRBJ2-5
ASSSGTSGGRLKTQY
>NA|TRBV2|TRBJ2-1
ASTSGTTYNEQF
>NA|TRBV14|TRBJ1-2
ASSPTGRGLLDYGYT